Given below is one T cell receptor beta chain in context. Antigen: not known. Sequenced by immunoSEQ multiplex PCR; TCRdb stores in-frame clones only, minus some. The sample yields 250,000 to 400,000 clones, approximately 91% seen once. These data originate in a study of cytomegalovirus exposure and HLA in healthy donors. Notes on the study in general: A list of around 160 TCR beta chains associated with cytomegalovirus was given.

Germline assignment: CDR1 KGHSH and CDR2 LQKENI. The J segment lost 0 bases and the V segment lost 5 bases, leaving 13 bases of the junction unmatched. The CDR3 spans 17 residues. This clonotype originated in a man between 25 and 39 years old in good health and CMV-seronegative. The chain carries TRBV18 and TRBJ2-7; 7 bases agree with TRBD2. Sequencing was done on a sample of PBMCs. CDR3 residues: CASSSTGLSDRSYEQYF. In DNA form, the CDR3 reads TGTGCCAGCTCATCTACGGGACTATCCGACCGCTCCTACGAGCAGTACTTC.